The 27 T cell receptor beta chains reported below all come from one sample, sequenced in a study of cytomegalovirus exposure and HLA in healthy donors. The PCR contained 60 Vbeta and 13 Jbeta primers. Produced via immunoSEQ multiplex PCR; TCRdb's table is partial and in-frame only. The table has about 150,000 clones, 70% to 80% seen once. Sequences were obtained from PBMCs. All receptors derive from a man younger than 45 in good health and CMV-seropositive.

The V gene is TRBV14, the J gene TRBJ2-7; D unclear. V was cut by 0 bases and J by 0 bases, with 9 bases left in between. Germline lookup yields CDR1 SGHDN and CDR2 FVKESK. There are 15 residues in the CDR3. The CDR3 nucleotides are TGTGCCAGCAGCCAAGATACTCTTAGCTCCTACGAGCAGTACTTC. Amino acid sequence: CASSQDTLSSYEQYF. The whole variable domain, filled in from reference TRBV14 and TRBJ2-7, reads EAGVTQFPSHSVIEKGQTVTLRCDPISGHDNLYWYRRVMGKEIKFLLHFVKESKQDESGMPNNRFLAERTGGTYSTLKVQPAELEDSGVYFCASSQDTLSSYEQYFGPGTRLTVT.

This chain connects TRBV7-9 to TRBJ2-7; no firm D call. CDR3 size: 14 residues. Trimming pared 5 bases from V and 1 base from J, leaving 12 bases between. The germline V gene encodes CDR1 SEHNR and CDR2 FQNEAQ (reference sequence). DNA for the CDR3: TGTGCCAGCAGCCCCGATAGACAATCCTACGAGCAGTACTTC. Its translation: CASSPDRQSYEQYF.

This chain's CDR3 is CASGFETSGYQETQYF. The CDR3 DNA reads as TGTGCTAGTGGTTTTGAGACTAGCGGCTACCAAGAGACCCAGTACTTC. The gene calls are TRBV12-5 and TRBJ2-5; TRBD2 matches at 9 bases. The CDR3 consists of 16 residues. J was trimmed by 0 bases and V by 3 bases; bases with no gene match: 5. Germline V gives CDR1 LGHNT, CDR2 FRNRAP.

CDR3 DNA: TGTGCCAGCACCCAAATACAGGGGAACACTGAAGCTTTCTTT. Translating it yields CASTQIQGNTEAFF. The gene calls are TRBV11-2 and TRBJ1-1; D may be TRBD1 (6 bases). Germline loops: CDR1 SGHAT, CDR2 FQNNGV. This CDR3 contains 14 residues. The V end lost 7 bases, the J end lost 1 base, and 13 bases lay between the germline ends. Drawing the rest from reference TRBV11-2 and TRBJ1-1, the complete variable domain is EAGVAQSPRYKIIEKRQSVAFWCNPISGHATLYWYQQILGQGPKLLIQFQNNGVVDDSQLPKDRFSAERLKGVDSTLKIQPAKLEDSAVYLCASTQIQGNTEAFFGQGTRLTVV.

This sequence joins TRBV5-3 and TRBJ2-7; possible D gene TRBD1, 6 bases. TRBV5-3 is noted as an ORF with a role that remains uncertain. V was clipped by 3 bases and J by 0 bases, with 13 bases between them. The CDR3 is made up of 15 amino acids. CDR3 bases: TGTGCCAGAAGCTACCCAGGGGTAATCTCCTACGAGCAGTACTTC. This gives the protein CARSYPGVISYEQYF.

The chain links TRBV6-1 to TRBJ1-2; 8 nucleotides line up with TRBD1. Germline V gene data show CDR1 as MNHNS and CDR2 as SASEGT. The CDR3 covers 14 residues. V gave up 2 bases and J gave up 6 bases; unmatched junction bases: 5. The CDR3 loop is CASSESRTGNGYTF. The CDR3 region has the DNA TGTGCCAGCAGTGAATCAAGGACAGGGAATGGCTACACCTTC.

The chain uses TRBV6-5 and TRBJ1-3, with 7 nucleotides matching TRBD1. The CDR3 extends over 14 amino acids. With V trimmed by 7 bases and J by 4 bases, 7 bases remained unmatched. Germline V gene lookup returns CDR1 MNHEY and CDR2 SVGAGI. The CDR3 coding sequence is TGTGCCAGCAACTCCCAGGGGGAAGGAAACACCATATATTTT. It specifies CASNSQGEGNTIYF.

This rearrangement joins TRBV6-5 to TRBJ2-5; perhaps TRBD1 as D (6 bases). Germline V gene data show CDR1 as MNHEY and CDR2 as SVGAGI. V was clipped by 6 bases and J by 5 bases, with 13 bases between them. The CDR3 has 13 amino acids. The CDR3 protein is CASSHRAGETQYF. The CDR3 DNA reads TGTGCCAGCAGCCACAGGGCCGGGGAGACCCAGTACTTC.

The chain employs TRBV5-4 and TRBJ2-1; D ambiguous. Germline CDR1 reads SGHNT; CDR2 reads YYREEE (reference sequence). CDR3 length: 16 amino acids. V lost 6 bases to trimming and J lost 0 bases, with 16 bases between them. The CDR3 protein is CASNRHARSSYNEQFF. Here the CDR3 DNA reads TGTGCCAGCAACCGCCACGCCCGGAGCTCCTACAATGAGCAGTTCTTC.

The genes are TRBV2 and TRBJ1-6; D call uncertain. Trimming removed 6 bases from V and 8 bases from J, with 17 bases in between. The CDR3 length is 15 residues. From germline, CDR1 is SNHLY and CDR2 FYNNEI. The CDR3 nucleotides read TGTGCCAGCAGGAGAGAGACGGTGAGGCATTCACCCCTCCACTTT. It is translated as CASRRETVRHSPLHF.

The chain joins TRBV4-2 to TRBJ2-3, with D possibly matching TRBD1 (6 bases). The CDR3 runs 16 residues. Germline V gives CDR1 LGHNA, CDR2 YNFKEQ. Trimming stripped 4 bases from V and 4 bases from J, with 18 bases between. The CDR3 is CASSPLGGPGADTQYF. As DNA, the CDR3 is TGTGCCAGCAGCCCCTTAGGGGGACCTGGCGCAGATACGCAGTATTTT.

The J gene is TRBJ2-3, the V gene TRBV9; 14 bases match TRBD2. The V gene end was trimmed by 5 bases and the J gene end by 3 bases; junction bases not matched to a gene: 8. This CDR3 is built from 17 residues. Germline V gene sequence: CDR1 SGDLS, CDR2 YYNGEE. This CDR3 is CASSQTSGGEGTDTQYF. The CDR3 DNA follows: TGTGCCAGCAGTCAGACTAGCGGGGGGGAGGGAACAGATACGCAGTATTTT.

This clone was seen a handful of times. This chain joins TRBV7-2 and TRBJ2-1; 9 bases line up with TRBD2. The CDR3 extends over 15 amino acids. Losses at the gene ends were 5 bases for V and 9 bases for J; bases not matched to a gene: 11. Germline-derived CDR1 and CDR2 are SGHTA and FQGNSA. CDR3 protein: CASSRTSVNQVEQFF. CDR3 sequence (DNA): TGTGCCAGCAGCAGGACTAGCGTAAATCAAGTTGAGCAGTTCTTC.

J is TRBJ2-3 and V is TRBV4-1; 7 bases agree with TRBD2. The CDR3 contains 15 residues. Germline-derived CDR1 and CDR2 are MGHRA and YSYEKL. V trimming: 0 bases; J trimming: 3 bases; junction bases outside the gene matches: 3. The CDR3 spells CASSQDASGTDTQYF. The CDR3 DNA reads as TGCGCCAGCAGCCAAGATGCTAGCGGTACAGATACGCAGTATTTT.

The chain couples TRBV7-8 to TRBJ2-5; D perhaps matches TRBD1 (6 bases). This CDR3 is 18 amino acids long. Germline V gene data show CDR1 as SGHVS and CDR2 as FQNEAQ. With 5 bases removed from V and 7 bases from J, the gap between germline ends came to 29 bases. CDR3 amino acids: CASSPARLDWPQTGTQYF. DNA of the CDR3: TGTGCCAGCAGCCCAGCAAGGCTAGACTGGCCGCAGACAGGGACCCAGTACTTC.

As DNA, the CDR3 is TGTGCCAGCAGCTTGGGGGACAGACAATACGAGCAGTACTTC. This codes for CASSLGDRQYEQYF. The gene calls are TRBV5-4 and TRBJ2-7; 7 positions match TRBD1. V trimming: 0 bases; J trimming: 4 bases; junction bases outside the gene matches: 4. Germline values: CDR1 SGHNT, CDR2 YYREEE (reference sequence). The CDR3 is 14 amino acids.

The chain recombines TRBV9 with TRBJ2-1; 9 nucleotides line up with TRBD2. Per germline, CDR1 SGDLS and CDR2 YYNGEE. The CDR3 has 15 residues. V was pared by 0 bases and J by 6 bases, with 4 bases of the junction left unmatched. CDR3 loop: CASSVVAGAPNEQFF. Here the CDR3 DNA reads TGTGCCAGCAGCGTAGTAGCGGGAGCCCCCAATGAGCAGTTCTTC.

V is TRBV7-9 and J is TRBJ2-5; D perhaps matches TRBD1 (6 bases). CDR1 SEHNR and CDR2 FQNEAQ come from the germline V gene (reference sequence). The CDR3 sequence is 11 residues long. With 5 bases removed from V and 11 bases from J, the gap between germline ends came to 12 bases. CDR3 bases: TGTGCCAGCAGCCCGGACAGTAGACAGTACTTC. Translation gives CASSPDSRQYF.

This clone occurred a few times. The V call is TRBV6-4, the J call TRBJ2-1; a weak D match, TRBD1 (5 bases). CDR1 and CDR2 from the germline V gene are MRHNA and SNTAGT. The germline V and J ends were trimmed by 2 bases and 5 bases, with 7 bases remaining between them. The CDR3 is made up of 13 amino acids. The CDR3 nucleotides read TGTGCCAGCAGTGACGCGGACAACAATGAGCAGTTCTTC. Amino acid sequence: CASSDADNNEQFF.

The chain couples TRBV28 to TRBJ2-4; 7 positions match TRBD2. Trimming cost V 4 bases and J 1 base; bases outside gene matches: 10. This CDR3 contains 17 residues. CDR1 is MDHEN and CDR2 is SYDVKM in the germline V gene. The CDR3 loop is CASSSPFGRSAKNIQYF. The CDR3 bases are TGTGCCAGCAGTTCCCCCTTCGGGAGGAGCGCCAAAAACATTCAGTACTTC.

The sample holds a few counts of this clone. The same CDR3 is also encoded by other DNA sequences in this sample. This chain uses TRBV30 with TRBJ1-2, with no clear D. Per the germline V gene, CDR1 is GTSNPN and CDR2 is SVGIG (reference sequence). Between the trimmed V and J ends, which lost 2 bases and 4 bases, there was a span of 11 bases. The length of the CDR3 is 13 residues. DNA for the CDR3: TGTGCCTGGAGTACTCTGGGAGGCTATGGCTACACCTTC. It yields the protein CAWSTLGGYGYTF. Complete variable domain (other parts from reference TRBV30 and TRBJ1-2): SQTIHQWPATLVQPVGSPLSLECTVEGTSNPNLYWYRQAAGRGLQLLFYSVGIGQISSEVPQNLSASRPQDRQFILSSKKLLLSDSGFYLCAWSTLGGYGYTFGSGTRLTVV.

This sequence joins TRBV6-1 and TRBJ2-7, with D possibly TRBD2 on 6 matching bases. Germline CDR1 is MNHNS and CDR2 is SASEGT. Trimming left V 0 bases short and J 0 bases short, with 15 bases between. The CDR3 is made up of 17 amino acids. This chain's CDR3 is CASSEAFAGSLSYEQYF. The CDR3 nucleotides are TGTGCCAGCAGTGAAGCGTTTGCGGGGTCCCTCTCCTACGAGCAGTACTTC.

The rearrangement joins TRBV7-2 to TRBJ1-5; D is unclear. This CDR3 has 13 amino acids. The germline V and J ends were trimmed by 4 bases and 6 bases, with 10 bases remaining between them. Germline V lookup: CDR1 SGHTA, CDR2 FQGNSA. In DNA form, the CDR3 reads TGTGCCAGCAGCTACTCCGGGAGTCAGCCCCAGCATTTT. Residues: CASSYSGSQPQHF. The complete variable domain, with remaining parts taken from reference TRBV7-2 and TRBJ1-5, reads GAGVSQSPSNKVTEKGKDVELRCDPISGHTALYWYRQSLGQGLEFLIYFQGNSAPDKSGLPSDRFSAERTGGSVSTLTIQRTQQEDSAVYLCASSYSGSQPQHFGDGTRLSIL.

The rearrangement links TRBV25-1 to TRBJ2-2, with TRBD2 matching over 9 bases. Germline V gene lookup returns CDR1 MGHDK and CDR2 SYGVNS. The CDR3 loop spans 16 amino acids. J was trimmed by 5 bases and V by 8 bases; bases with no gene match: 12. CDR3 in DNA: TGTGCCAGCCAATATTGGGCAGCGGGAGGTACCGGGGAGCTGTTTTTT. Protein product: CASQYWAAGGTGELFF.

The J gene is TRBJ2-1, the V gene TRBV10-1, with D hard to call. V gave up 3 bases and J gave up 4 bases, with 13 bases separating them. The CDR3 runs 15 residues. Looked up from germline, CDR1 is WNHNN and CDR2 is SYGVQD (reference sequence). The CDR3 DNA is TGCGCCAGCAGTGAAGCGAGTAGCCCTTACAATGAGCAGTTCTTC. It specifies CASSEASSPYNEQFF.

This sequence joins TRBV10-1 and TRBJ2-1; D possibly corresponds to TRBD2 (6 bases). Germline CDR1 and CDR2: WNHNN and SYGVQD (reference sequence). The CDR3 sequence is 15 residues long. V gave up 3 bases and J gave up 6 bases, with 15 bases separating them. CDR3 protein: CASSEIPGEGNEQFF. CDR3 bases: TGCGCCAGCAGTGAAATACCGGGAGAAGGCAATGAGCAGTTCTTC.

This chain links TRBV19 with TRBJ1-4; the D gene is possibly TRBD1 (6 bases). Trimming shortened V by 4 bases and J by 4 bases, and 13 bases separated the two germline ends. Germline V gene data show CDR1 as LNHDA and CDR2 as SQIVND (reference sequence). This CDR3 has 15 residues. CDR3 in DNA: TGTGCCAGTAGTAAGGACAGAGTCCTTAATGAAAAACTGTTTTTT. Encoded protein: CASSKDRVLNEKLFF.